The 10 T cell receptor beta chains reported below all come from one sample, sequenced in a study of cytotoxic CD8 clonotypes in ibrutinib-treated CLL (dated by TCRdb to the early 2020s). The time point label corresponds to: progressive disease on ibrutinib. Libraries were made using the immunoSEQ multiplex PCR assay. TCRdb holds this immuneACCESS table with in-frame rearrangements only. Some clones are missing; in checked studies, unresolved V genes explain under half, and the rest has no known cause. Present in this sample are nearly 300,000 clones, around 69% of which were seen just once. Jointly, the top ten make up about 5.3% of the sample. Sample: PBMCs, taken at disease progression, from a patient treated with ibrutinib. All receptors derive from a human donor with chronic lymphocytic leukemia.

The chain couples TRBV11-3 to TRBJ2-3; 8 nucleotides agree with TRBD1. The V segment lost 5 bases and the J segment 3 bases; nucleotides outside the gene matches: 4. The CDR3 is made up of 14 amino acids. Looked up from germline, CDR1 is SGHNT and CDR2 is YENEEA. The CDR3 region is CASSRTGRTDTQYF. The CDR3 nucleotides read TGTGCCAGCAGCCGGACAGGGAGGACAGATACGCAGTATTTT.

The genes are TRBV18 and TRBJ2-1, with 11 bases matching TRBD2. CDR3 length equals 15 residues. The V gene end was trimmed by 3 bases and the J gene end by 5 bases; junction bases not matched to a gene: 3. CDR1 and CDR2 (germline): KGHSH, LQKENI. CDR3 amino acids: CASSPTSGGHNEQFF. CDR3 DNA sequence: TGTGCCAGCTCACCCACTAGCGGGGGCCACAATGAGCAGTTCTTC.

CDR3 region: CASSPRQGGPEKLFF. In DNA form, the CDR3 reads TGCGCCAGCAGCCCCCGACAGGGCGGCCCTGAAAAACTGTTTTTT. The chain is built from TRBV5-1 and TRBJ1-4; 7 bases line up with TRBD1. This CDR3 spans 15 amino acids. Germline V CDR1 and CDR2: SGHRS, YFSETQ. V was pared by 4 bases and J by 7 bases, with 10 bases of the junction left unmatched.

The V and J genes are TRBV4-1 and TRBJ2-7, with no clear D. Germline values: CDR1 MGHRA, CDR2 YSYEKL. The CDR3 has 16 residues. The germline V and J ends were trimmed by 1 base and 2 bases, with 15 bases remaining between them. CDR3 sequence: CASSQADSQATYEQYF. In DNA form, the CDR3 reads TGCGCCAGCAGCCAAGCCGATAGTCAGGCCACCTACGAGCAGTACTTC.

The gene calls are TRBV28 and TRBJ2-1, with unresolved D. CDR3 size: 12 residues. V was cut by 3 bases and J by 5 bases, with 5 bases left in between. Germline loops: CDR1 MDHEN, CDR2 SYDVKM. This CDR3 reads CASSLMDNEQFF. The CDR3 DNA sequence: TGTGCCAGCAGTTTGATGGACAATGAGCAGTTCTTC.

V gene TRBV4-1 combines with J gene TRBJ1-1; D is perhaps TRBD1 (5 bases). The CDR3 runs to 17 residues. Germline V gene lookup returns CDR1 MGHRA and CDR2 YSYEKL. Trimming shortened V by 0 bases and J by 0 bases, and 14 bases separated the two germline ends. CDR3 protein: CASSQDPGGRMNTEAFF. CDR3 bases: TGCGCCAGCAGCCAAGATCCGGGGGGGAGAATGAACACTGAAGCTTTCTTT.

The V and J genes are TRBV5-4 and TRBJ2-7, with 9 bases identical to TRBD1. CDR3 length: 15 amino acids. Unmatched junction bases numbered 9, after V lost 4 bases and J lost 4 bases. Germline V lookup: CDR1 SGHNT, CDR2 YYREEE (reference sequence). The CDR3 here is CASSETGTGFYEQYF. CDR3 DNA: TGTGCCAGCAGCGAAACCGGGACAGGGTTTTACGAGCAGTACTTC.

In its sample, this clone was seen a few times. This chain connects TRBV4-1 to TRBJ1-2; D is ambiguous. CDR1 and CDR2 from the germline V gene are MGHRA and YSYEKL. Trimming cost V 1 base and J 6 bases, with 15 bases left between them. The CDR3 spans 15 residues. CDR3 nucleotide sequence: TGCGCCAGCAGCCAAGCTTGGGAGAGAGTTAATGGCTACACCTTC. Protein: CASSQAWERVNGYTF.

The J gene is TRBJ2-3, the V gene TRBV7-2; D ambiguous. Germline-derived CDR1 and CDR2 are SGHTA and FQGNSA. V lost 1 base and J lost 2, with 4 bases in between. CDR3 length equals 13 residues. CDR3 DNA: TGTGCCAGCAGCTTAGGGTACACAGATACGCAGTATTTT. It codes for CASSLGYTDTQYF.

The CDR3 reads CASSSGGDVETQYF. For the CDR3, the DNA is TGTGCCAGCAGTTCAGGGGGTGACGTTGAGACCCAGTACTTC. V usage is TRBV13 and J usage is TRBJ2-5, with TRBD1 identical over 7 bases. Germline values: CDR1 PRHDT, CDR2 FYEKMQ (reference sequence). J was trimmed by 5 bases and V by 6 bases; bases with no gene match: 9. The CDR3 totals 14 residues.